This T cell receptor (beta chain) was obtained from a study of patients and donors after allogeneic stem cell transplantation. Trimming removed 0 bases at V and 2 bases at J, with 11 bases between. The length of the CDR3 is 15 residues. Germline loops: CDR1 MNHEY, CDR2 SVGAGI. TCRdb re-called the RT-PCR reads with MiXCR, one entry per CDR3 protein. Among over 150,000 distinct CDR3 sequences, approximately 31% were seen once, and the ten largest hold around 3.2%. This chain connects TRBV6-5 to TRBJ2-7; D is ambiguous. The source of this sequence is a human donor who was either an allogeneic HSCT recipient or a stem cell or donor lymphocyte infusion donor (not recorded which). It is not recorded whose cells these are; they may come from a transplant donor. The specimen was blood, either unsorted or a sorted T cell fraction (not recorded which). The CDR3 region has the DNA TGTGCCAGCAGTTACTCAACAGACTTTACCTACGAGCAGTACTTC. Its protein is CASSYSTDFTYEQYF.